This T cell receptor (beta chain) was sequenced during a study of spatial heterogeneity in lung cancer. Study-wide findings and caveats: Ubiquitous expanded tumor TCRs appeared in blood more at resection than follow-up.

This clonotype has ten or more counts. Its antigen is currently unknown. Time point defined: sample taken at primary tumor resection. The donor group consisted of some 70 patients who had untreated, early-stage non-small cell lung cancer. This CDR3 has 14 amino acids. In germline, CDR1 is MDHEN, CDR2 SYDVKM. With 7 bases clipped from V and 7 bases from J, the junction kept 8 bases outside the gene matches. Individually, TCR cDNA molecules were each labelled with a unique molecular identifier. TCRdb passed the 5' RACE reads through MiXCR, listing each CDR3 protein once. Among 40,000 to 55,000 distinct CDR3 sequences listed, 6.8% were seen once.

The TCR was taken from a female donor with early-stage non-small cell lung cancer. The chain combines TRBV28 with TRBJ2-2, with 8 nucleotides matching TRBD2. The specimen was PBMCs, collected at surgery. The CDR3 region has the DNA TGTGCCAGCATGGGTAGCGGGGCTGGCGGGGAGCTGTTTTTT. Amino acids: CASMGSGAGGELFF.